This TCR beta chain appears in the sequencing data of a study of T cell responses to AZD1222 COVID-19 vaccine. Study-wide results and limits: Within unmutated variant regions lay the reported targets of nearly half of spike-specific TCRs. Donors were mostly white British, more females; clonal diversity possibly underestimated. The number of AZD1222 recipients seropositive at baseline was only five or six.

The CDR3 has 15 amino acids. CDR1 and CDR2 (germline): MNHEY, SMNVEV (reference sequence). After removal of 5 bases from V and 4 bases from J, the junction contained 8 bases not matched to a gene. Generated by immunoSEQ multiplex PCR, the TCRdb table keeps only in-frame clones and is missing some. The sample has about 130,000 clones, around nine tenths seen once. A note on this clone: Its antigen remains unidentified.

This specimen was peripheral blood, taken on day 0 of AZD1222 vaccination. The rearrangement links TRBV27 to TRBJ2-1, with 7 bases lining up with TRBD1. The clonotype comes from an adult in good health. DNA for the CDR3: TGTGCCAGCAGTACCCGGGACAGACCATACAATGAGCAGTTCTTC. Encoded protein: CASSTRDRPYNEQFF.